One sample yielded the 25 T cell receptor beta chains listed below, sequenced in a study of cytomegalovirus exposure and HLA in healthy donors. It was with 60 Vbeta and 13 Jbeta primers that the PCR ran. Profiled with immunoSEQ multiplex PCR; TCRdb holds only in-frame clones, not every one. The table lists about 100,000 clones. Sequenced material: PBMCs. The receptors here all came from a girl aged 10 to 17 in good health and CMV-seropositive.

The CDR3 coding sequence is TGTGCCAGCAGTTACTCGGGACTAGGAGATGAGCAGTTCTTC. This sequence encodes CASSYSGLGDEQFF. J is TRBJ2-1 and V is TRBV6-5; 8 positions agree with TRBD2. Germline values: CDR1 MNHEY, CDR2 SVGAGI. Trimming at V came to 0 bases and at J to 8 bases, leaving 3 bases not matched to a gene. The length of the CDR3 is 14 residues.

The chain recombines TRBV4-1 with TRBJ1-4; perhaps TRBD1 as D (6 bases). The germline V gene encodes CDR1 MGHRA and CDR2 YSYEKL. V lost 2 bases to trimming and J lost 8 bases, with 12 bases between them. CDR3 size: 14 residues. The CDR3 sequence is CASSQLTGSEKLFF. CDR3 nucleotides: TGCGCCAGCAGCCAACTTACAGGGTCGGAAAAACTGTTTTTT.

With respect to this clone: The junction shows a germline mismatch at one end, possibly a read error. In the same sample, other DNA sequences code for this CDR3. The DNA for the CDR3 is TGCGCCAGCAGCCAATTTGGACAGGGGAAGTCCTATAATTCACCCCTACACTTT. This sequence encodes CASSQFGQGKSYNSPLHF. The chain combines TRBV4-1 with TRBJ1-6; 9 nucleotides agree with TRBD1. This CDR3 is 18 amino acids long. Looked up from germline, CDR1 is MGHRA and CDR2 is YSYEKL.

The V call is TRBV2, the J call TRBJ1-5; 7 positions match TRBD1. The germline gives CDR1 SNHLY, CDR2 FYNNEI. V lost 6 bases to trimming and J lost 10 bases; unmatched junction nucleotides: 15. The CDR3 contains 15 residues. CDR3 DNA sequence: TGTGCCAGCAGCGCCCCTGACAGGGTTGACAGACCCCAGCATTTT. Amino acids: CASSAPDRVDRPQHF.

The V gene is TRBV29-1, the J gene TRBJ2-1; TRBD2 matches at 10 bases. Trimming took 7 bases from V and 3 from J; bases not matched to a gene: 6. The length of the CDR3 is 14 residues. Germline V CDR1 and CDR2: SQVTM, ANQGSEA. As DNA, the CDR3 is TGCAGCGGAGGATGGACTAGCGGCTACAATGAGCAGTTCTTC. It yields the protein CSGGWTSGYNEQFF.

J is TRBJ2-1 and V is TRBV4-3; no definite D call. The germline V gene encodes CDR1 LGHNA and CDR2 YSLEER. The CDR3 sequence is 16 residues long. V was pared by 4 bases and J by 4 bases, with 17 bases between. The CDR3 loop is CASSPDSSYLYNEQFF. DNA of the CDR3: TGCGCCAGCAGCCCAGACTCGTCGTATTTATACAATGAGCAGTTCTTC.

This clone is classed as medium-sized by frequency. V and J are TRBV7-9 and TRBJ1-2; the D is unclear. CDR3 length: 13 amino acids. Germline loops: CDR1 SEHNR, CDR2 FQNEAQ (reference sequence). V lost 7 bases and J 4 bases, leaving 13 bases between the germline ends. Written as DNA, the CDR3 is TGTGCCAGCATCCCTAATACAGTCTATGGCTACACCTTC. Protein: CASIPNTVYGYTF.

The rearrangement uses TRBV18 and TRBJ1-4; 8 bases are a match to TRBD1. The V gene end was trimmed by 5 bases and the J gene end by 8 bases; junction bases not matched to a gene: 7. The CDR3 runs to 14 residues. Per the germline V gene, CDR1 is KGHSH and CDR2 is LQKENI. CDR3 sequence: CASSSDREREKLFF. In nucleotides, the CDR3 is TGTGCCAGCTCATCGGACAGGGAGAGGGAAAAACTGTTTTTT.

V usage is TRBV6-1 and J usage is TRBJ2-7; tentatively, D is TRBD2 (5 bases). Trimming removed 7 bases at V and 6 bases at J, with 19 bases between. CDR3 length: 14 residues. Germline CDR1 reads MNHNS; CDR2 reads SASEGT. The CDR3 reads CASMGDSLPFEQYF. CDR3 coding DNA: TGTGCCAGCATGGGAGACTCACTTCCTTTCGAGCAGTACTTC.

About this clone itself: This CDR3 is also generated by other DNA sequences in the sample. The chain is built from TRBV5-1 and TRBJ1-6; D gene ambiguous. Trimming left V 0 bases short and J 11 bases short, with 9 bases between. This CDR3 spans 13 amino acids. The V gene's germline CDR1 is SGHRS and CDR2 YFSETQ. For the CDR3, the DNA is TGCGCCAGCAGCTTGGGGTCGGGGACACCCCTCCACTTT. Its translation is CASSLGSGTPLHF.

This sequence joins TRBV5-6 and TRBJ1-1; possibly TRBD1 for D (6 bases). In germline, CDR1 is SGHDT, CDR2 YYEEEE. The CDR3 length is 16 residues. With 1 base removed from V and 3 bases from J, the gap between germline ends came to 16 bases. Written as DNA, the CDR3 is TGTGCCAGCAGCTTGACAGGGAGGGGCGCGGACACTGAAGCTTTCTTT. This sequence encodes CASSLTGRGADTEAFF.

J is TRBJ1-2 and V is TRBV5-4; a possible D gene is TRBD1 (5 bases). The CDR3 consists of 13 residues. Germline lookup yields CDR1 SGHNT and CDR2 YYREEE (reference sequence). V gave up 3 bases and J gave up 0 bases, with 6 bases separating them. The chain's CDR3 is CASSWGANYGYTF. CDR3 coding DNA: TGTGCCAGCAGCTGGGGGGCTAACTATGGCTACACCTTC.

CDR3 protein: CASSHRYRDRGHEQYF. In DNA, the CDR3 is TGCGCCAGCAGCCACCGGTACCGGGACAGGGGCCACGAGCAGTACTTC. The V gene is TRBV4-3, the J gene TRBJ2-7; 10 nucleotides agree with TRBD1. The CDR3 runs 16 residues. With V trimmed by 3 bases and J by 5 bases, 10 bases remained unmatched. CDR1 and CDR2 from the germline V gene are LGHNA and YSLEER.

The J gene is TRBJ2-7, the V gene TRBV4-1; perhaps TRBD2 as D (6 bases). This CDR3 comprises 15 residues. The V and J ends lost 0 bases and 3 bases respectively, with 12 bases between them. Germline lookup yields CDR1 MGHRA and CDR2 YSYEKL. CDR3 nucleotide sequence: TGCGCCAGCAGCCAAGAAAATGCGGGGTACTACGAGCAGTACGTC. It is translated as CASSQENAGYYEQYV.

This CDR3 reads CASSPDPRRLGQPQHF. The CDR3 region has the DNA TGTGCCAGCAGTCCTGATCCAAGGCGGTTGGGTCAGCCCCAGCATTTT. This rearrangement joins TRBV2 to TRBJ1-5, with no clear D. In germline, CDR1 is SNHLY, CDR2 FYNNEI. This CDR3 contains 16 residues. V was pared by 5 bases and J by 6 bases, with 20 bases between.

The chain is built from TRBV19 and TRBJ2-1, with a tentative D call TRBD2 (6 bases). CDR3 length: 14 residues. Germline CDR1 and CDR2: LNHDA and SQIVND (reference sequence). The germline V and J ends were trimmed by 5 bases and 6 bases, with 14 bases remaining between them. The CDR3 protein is CASSYDWGVNEQFF. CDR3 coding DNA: TGTGCCAGTAGTTACGACTGGGGGGTCAATGAGCAGTTCTTC.

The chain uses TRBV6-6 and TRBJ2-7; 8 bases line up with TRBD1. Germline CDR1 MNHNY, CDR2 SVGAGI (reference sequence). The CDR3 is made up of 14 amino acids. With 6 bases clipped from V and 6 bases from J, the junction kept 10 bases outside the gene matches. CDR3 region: CASRPTPTGVEQYF. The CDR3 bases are TGTGCCAGCAGACCTACACCGACAGGGGTCGAGCAGTACTTC.

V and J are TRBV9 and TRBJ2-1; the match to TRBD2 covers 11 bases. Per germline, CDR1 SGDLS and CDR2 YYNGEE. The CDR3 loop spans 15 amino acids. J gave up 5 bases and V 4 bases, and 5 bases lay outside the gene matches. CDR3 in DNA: TGTGCCAGCAGCCCGATAGCGGGGGGGGACAATGAGCAGTTCTTC. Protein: CASSPIAGGDNEQFF. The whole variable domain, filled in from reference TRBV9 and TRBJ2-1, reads DSGVTQTPKHLITATGQRVTLRCSPRSGDLSVYWYQQSLDQGLQFLIQYYNGEERAKGNILERFSAQQFPDLHSELNLSSLELGDSALYFCASSPIAGGDNEQFFGPGTRLTVL.

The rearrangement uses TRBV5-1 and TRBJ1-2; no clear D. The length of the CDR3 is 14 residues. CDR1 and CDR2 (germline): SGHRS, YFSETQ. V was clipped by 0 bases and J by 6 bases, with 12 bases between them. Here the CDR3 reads CASSLDGQVDGYTF. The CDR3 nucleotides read TGCGCCAGCAGCTTGGATGGTCAGGTGGATGGCTACACCTTC.

CDR3 nucleotides: TGTGCCAGCAGTTACAGGGGCCGGGAGACCCAGTACTTC. Amino acids: CASSYRGRETQYF. The chain carries TRBV6-5 and TRBJ2-5; a possible D gene is TRBD1 (5 bases). The CDR3 is made up of 13 amino acids. Looked up from germline, CDR1 is MNHEY and CDR2 is SVGAGI. The V end was cut by 2 bases, the J end by 5 bases, with 9 bases between.

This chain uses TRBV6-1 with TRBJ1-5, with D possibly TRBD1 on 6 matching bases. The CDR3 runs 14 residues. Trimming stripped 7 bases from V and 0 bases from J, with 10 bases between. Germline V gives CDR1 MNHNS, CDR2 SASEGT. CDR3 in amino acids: CASTPGDSNQPQHF. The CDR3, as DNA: TGTGCCAGCACTCCAGGGGATAGCAATCAGCCCCAGCATTTT.

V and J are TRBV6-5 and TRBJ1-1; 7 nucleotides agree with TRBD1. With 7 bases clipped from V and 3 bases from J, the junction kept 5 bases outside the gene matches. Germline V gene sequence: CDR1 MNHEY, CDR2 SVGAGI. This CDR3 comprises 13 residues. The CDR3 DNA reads TGTGCCAGCAACGAGGGGGCGGACACTGAAGCTTTCTTT. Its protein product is CASNEGADTEAFF.

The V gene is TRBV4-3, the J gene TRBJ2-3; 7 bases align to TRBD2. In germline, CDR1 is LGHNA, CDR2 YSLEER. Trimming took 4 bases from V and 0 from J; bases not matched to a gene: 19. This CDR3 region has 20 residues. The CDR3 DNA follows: TGCGCCAGCAGCCCCCTGTCTAAAGCGGGGCTGATTCAAAGCACAGATACGCAGTATTTT. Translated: CASSPLSKAGLIQSTDTQYF.

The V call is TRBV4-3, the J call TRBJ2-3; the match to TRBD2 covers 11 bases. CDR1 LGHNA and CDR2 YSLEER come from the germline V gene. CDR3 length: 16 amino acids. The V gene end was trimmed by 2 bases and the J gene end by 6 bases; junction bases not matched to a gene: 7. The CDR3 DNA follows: TGCGCCAGCAGCCAAATGCTAGCGGGGGGTGGGGATACGCAGTATTTT. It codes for CASSQMLAGGGDTQYF.

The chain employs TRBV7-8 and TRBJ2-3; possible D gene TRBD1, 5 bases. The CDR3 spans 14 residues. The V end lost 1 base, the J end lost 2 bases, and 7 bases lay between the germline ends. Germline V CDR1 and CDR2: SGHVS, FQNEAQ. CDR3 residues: CASSLGQHTDTQYF. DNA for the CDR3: TGTGCCAGCAGCTTAGGACAGCACACAGATACGCAGTATTTT.